This T cell receptor (beta chain) was observed in a study of cytomegalovirus exposure and HLA in healthy donors. With respect to this clone: The antigen remains unidentified.

Findings and caveats of the study: In a later analysis, TCR beta V- and J-gene trimming showed a link to a missense DCLRE1C variant.

The CDR3 runs 12 residues. Germline loops: CDR1 MDHEN, CDR2 SYDVKM. V gave up 4 bases and J gave up 9 bases, with 10 bases separating them. Primers: 60 Vbeta forward and 13 Jbeta reverse. TCRdb's copy holds only in-frame clones and misses some; the assay was immunoSEQ multiplex PCR. The sample records approximately 88,000 clones, approximately 76% being singletons. The V gene is TRBV28, the J gene TRBJ2-1; maybe TRBD2 (6 bases). The material sequenced was PBMCs. This receptor was taken from a male donor in good health and CMV-seronegative. The CDR3, as DNA: TGTGCCAGCAGTTCCACTAGCTCTGAGCAGTTCTTC. Translation gives CASSSTSSEQFF.